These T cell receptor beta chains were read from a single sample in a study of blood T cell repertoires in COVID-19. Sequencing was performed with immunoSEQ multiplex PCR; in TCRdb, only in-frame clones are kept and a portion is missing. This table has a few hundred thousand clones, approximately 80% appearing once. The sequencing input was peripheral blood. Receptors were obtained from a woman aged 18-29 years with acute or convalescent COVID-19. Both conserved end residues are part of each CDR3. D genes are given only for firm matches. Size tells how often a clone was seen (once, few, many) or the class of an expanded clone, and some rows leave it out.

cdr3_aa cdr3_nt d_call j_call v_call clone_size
CASSTPANEQFF TGTGCCAGCAGTACACCCGCTAATGAGCAGTTCTTC NA TRBJ2-1 TRBV28 NA
CASSLNPAGLGNEQFF TGTGCCAGCAGCTTAAATCCAGCGGGATTGGGCAATGAGCAGTTCTTC TRBD2 TRBJ2-1 TRBV7-3 NA
CASSPKGLAGGLDEQYF TGTGCCAGCAGCCCGAAGGGGCTAGCGGGAGGGTTGGACGAGCAGTACTTC TRBD2 TRBJ2-7 TRBV5-6 NA
CASSSKAASLYNEQFF TGTGCCAGCAGCTCAAAAGCGGCTTCCCTCTACAATGAGCAGTTCTTC NA TRBJ2-1 TRBV5-4 NA
CASSAVGGSSYEQYF TGTGCCAGCAGCGCGGTGGGAGGGAGCTCCTACGAGCAGTACTTC TRBD2 TRBJ2-7 TRBV9 once
CAWSPGQANTEAFF TGTGCCTGGAGTCCGGGACAGGCGAACACTGAAGCTTTCTTT TRBD1 TRBJ1-1 TRBV30 few
CASSRGGTEAFF TGTGCCAGCAGTCGAGGGGGCACTGAAGCTTTCTTT NA TRBJ1-1 TRBV9 NA
CASSAIQVTNTEAFF TGTGCCAGCAGCGCCATACAGGTAACGAACACTGAAGCTTTCTTT NA TRBJ1-1 TRBV6-2/TRBV6-3 NA
CASSLSHVWESSYNEQFF TGTGCCAGCAGTTTAAGCCATGTGTGGGAGAGCTCCTACAATGAGCAGTTCTTC NA TRBJ2-1 TRBV28 NA
CATRGYNSPLHF TGTGCCACAAGGGGCTATAATTCACCCCTCCACTTT NA TRBJ1-6 TRBV25-1 once
CASGEYTDTQYF TGTGCCAGCGGAGAATACACAGATACGCAGTATTTT NA TRBJ2-3 TRBV27 NA
CASSYSSRGGNTIYF TGTGCCAGCAGTTACTCGAGCAGGGGCGGAAACACCATATATTTT NA TRBJ1-3 TRBV6-5 NA
CASSRLGGQAATNEKLFF TGCGCCAGCAGCCGCTTAGGGGGACAGGCCGCAACTAATGAAAAACTGTTTTTT TRBD1 TRBJ1-4 TRBV5-1 NA
CASSDRGTGGEPQHF TGTGCCAGCAGTGATCGGGGGACAGGGGGGGAGCCCCAGCATTTT TRBD1 TRBJ1-5 TRBV6-1 NA
CAWSTNSNQPQHF TGTGCCTGGAGCACAAATAGCAATCAGCCCCAGCATTTT NA TRBJ1-5 TRBV30 few
CASREIGTSGSYEQFF TGTGCCAGCAGGGAGATAGGGACTAGCGGGAGTTATGAGCAGTTCTTC TRBD2 TRBJ2-1 TRBV28 NA
CASSETGGRTLHEQYF TGTGCCAGCAGCGAGACAGGGGGCAGGACTCTCCACGAGCAGTACTTC TRBD1 TRBJ2-7 TRBV5-5 once
CASSVLTSGGTDTQYF TGTGCCAGTAGTGTCCTAACTAGCGGGGGCACAGATACGCAGTATTTT TRBD2 TRBJ2-3 TRBV19 NA
CASKPSGSGTDTQYF TGTGCCAGCAAGCCTAGCGGGAGTGGCACAGATACGCAGTATTTT TRBD2 TRBJ2-3 TRBV6-5 NA
CASSESRTGFNTGELFF TGTGCCAGCAGTGAATCCCGGACAGGATTTAACACCGGGGAGCTGTTTTTT TRBD1 TRBJ2-2 TRBV25-1 NA
CASSLATGEHEQYF TGTGCCAGCAGCTTAGCCACAGGGGAACACGAGCAGTACTTC TRBD1 TRBJ2-7 TRBV7-9 NA
CASSPMGTGPYEQYF TGTGCCAGCAGCCCCATGGGGACAGGACCCTACGAGCAGTACTTC TRBD1 TRBJ2-7 TRBV7-2 few
CASSGQVQETQYF TGCGCCAGCAGTGGACAGGTCCAAGAGACCCAGTACTTC NA TRBJ2-5 TRBV10-2 many
CASSQDPPSPLAGVETQYF TGCGCCAGCAGCCAAGATCCCCCCTCCCCCCTAGCGGGAGTGGAGACCCAGTACTTC TRBD2 TRBJ2-5 TRBV4-3 once
CASSYSGQGHSPLHF TGTGCCAGCAGTTACTCCGGACAGGGACATTCACCCCTCCACTTT TRBD1 TRBJ1-6 TRBV6-5 NA
CASSFSVSYEQYF TGTGCCAGCAGTTTCAGTGTCTCCTACGAGCAGTACTTC NA TRBJ2-7 TRBV27 NA
CASIRLAGGFENTGELFF TGTGCCAGCATAAGACTAGCGGGAGGGTTCGAGAACACCGGGGAGCTGTTTTTT TRBD2 TRBJ2-2 TRBV6-4 NA
CASSPLLGSGRDNEQFF TGTGCCAGCAGCCCCCTCCTTGGCAGCGGGAGGGACAATGAGCAGTTCTTC TRBD2 TRBJ2-1 TRBV9 NA
CASSREDSYEQYF TGTGCCAGCAGTCGGGAGGACTCCTACGAGCAGTACTTC TRBD2 TRBJ2-7 TRBV7-9 NA
CSVKILRGGEKLFF TGCAGCGTCAAGATCCTTCGGGGGGGGGAAAAACTGTTTTTT NA TRBJ1-4 TRBV29-1 few
CASSYILRGQGGEQYF TGTGCCAGCAGTTACATCCTCCGAGGACAGGGTGGCGAGCAGTACTTC TRBD1 TRBJ2-7 TRBV6-5 once
CASSYLREQFF TGTGCCAGCAGTTACCTGCGGGAGCAGTTCTTC NA TRBJ2-1 TRBV6-2/TRBV6-3 NA
CASSPIRDSYYEQYF TGTGCCAGCTCACCTATTCGGGACAGCTACTACGAGCAGTACTTC TRBD1 TRBJ2-7 TRBV18 many
CASSLEVGRGYEQYF TGTGCCAGCAGCTTAGAAGTCGGCAGGGGCTACGAGCAGTACTTC NA TRBJ2-7 TRBV7-9 NA
CASSLVPGMNTEAFF TGTGCCAGCAGCTTAGTCCCCGGGATGAACACTGAAGCTTTCTTT NA TRBJ1-1 TRBV11-2 NA
CASRPQGLRIHEQFF TGTGCCAGCAGGCCTCAGGGGTTAAGAATTCATGAGCAGTTCTTC NA TRBJ2-1 TRBV27 NA
CASRNTGQGYSPLHF TGTGCCAGCAGGAACACGGGACAGGGATATTCACCCCTCCACTTT TRBD1 TRBJ1-6 TRBV27 NA
CASSFTGDPTNEKLFF TGTGCCAGCAGCTTCACAGGGGACCCAACTAATGAAAAACTGTTTTTT TRBD1 TRBJ1-4 TRBV7-6 NA
CASSGGQGEGSPLHF TGTGCCAGCAGCGGAGGACAGGGTGAGGGTTCACCCCTCCACTTT TRBD1 TRBJ1-6 TRBV9 NA
CASSLDGTGANTIYF TGCGCCAGCAGCTTGGACGGGACAGGGGCAAACACCATATATTTT TRBD1 TRBJ1-3 TRBV5-1 NA